This TCR beta chain was captured in a study of blood T cell repertoires in COVID-19. Study background: Specimens from acute and convalescent COVID-19 originated in the United States, Italy and Spain. PBMCs, B-cell-depleted T cells, or T cells provided the cDNA or gDNA that made up the material.

Methods used by the authors: Reference gene primer amplification yielded estimated nucleated cell counts. The method was immunoSEQ multiplex PCR; TCRdb's version includes in-frame clones alone and lacks a portion of them. Clone size and V and J calls were adopted from that table, with D and trimming inferred from the DNA. Of about 100,000 clones listed, 90% to 95% are singletons. Trimming took off 7 bases at V and 0 bases at J, with 10 bases between the two ends. Germline lookup yields CDR1 LGHDT and CDR2 YNNKEL (reference sequence). This CDR3 region has 15 residues. The sequenced material came from peripheral blood. This chain connects TRBV3-1 (or the pseudogene TRBV3-2) to TRBJ2-6; no reliable D call. This clonotype was sampled from a human donor in a cohort sampled during active COVID-19. CDR3 bases: TGTGCCAGCAACACGCACGCCTCTGGGGCCAACGTCCTGACTTTC. Translating gives CASNTHASGANVLTF.